Listed here is a single TCR beta chain. The data belong to a study of shared clonotypes between healthy human individuals. The CDR3 spans 15 residues. Looked up from germline, CDR1 is ENHRY and CDR2 is SYGVKD. The J segment lost 2 bases and the V segment lost 7 bases, leaving 2 bases of the junction unmatched. Over several immunoSEQ plates, each subset's genomic DNA was distributed in even portions. TCRdb keeps only in-frame clones here, not all; method: immunoSEQ multiplex PCR. The data contain about 580,000 clones, roughly 98% of them singletons. Naive CD8 cells were CD45RO-negative, positively selected for CCR7, excluding terminally differentiated effector memory CD45RA+ cells.

The receptor's source is a man aged 30 to 45 in good health. The sample consisted of naive CD8+ T cells sorted from blood. The chain is built from TRBV10-3 and TRBJ2-1; 13 nucleotides match TRBD2. CDR3 region: CAIKGTSGAYNEQFF. CDR3 sequence (DNA): TGTGCCATCAAGGGGACTAGCGGGGCCTACAATGAGCAGTTCTTC.